This record concerns one TCR beta chain sequence. A read error may account for a junction end that differs from germline. The data are from a study of cytomegalovirus exposure and HLA in healthy donors. PCR amplification relied on 60 Vbeta primers (plus 13 Jbeta primers). Libraries were prepared by immunoSEQ multiplex PCR; TCRdb keeps only in-frame clonotypes and omits some of them. The data show about 200,000 clones, roughly 77% seen once. Germline values: CDR1 SEHNR, CDR2 FQNEAQ (reference sequence). This CDR3 is 13 amino acids long. The genes are TRBV7-9 and TRBJ1-2; D remains unclear. This clonotype originated in a woman aged 50 to 60 in good health and CMV-seronegative. Material: PBMCs. The CDR3 region has the DNA TGTTCCAGCAGCTTGGCCCCGGGATATGGCTACACCTTC. It specifies CSSSLAPGYGYTF.